Listed below are T cell receptor beta chains from one sample, sequenced in a study of T cell responses to AZD1222 COVID-19 vaccine. TCRdb keeps only in-frame clones here, not all; method: immunoSEQ multiplex PCR. The sample contains 140,000 or so clones, 88% of which appear only once. The sample here was peripheral blood, taken 28 days after the second AZD1222 dose. All receptors come from an adult who received the AZD1222 COVID-19 vaccine. Each CDR3 is given with its conserved first and last residue. Fields, in order: V gene, CDR3 protein.

v_gene: TRBV29-1
CDR3aa: CSADIYGYTF

v_gene: TRBV11-2
CDR3aa: CASSFNKRGTGELFF

v_gene: TRBV6-1
CDR3aa: CASSGGGLAGGTEQFF

v_gene: TRBV3-1/TRBV3-2
CDR3aa: CASSPDGGEYGYTF

v_gene: TRBV19
CDR3aa: CASSIDYPGGAVFGNTEAFF

v_gene: TRBV7-3
CDR3aa: CASSLSGRGDTGELFF

v_gene: TRBV30
CDR3aa: CAWAASSYNEQFF

v_gene: TRBV10-3
CDR3aa: CAISEHPGNQETQYF

v_gene: TRBV19
CDR3aa: CASTDGNNEKLFF

v_gene: TRBV3-1/TRBV3-2
CDR3aa: CASSPTSLAGDLRAQYF

v_gene: TRBV13
CDR3aa: CASSLSGTGLYEQYF

v_gene: TRBV2
CDR3aa: CASRSYEQYF

v_gene: TRBV11-3
CDR3aa: CASSWGLGDEQFF

v_gene: TRBV5-1
CDR3aa: CASSLVAGSYNEQFF

v_gene: TRBV7-9
CDR3aa: CASSFGQGTNEKLFF

v_gene: TRBV6-6
CDR3aa: CASSSGTSASDTQYF

v_gene: TRBV7-9
CDR3aa: CASSPQGGIPTDTQYF